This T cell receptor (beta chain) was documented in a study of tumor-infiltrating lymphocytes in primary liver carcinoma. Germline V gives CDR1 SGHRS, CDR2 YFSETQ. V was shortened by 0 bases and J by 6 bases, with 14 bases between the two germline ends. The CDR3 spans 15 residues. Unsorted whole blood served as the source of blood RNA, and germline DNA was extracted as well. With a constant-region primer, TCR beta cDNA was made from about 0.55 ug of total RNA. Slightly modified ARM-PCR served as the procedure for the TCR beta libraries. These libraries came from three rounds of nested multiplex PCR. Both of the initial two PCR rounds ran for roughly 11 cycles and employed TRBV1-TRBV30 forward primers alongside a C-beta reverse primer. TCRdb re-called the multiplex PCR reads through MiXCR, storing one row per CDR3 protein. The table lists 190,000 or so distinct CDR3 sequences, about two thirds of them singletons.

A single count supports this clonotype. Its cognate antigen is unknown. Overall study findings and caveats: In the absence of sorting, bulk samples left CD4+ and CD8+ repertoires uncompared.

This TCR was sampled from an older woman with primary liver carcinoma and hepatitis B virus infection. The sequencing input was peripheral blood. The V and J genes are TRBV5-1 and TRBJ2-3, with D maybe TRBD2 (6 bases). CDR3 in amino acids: CASSLVAAGSDTQYF. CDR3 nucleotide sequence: TGCGCCAGCAGCTTGGTAGCGGCGGGATCGGATACGCAGTATTTT.